The 26 T cell receptor beta chains below all came from one sample that was sequenced in a study of blood T cells in healthy people across ages. Through a sample-barcoded 5' primer and a J-beta primer mix, a second PCR was run for roughly 6 to 11 cycles. Each CDR3 protein is one row after TCRdb ran MiXCR on the 5' RACE reads. The data show approximately 800,000 distinct CDR3 sequences, 35% to 50% seen once. Sequenced input: blood. The receptors shown here come from a man older than 75 in good health.

A few counts support this clonotype. The V call is TRBV13, the J call TRBJ2-5, with 10 bases lining up with TRBD2. The CDR3 consists of 18 residues. CDR1 is PRHDT, CDR2 FYEKMQ, per germline (reference sequence). J lost 0 bases, V lost 5 bases, and 12 bases had no gene match. The CDR3 bases are TGTGCCAGCAGCCCGAGTGGGTTTAGCGGGAGGTACCAAGAGACCCAGTACTTC. Protein sequence: CASSPSGFSGRYQETQYF.

In this sample, this clonotype turned up a few times. This sequence joins TRBV20-1 and TRBJ2-7; 9 bases line up with TRBD2. CDR3 size: 15 residues. Germline V gene lookup returns CDR1 DFQATT and CDR2 SNEGSKA (reference sequence). V lost 1 base to trimming and J lost 3 bases; unmatched junction nucleotides: 7. The CDR3 sequence: CSARVSGSDGYEQYF. The CDR3 DNA reads as TGCAGTGCTAGAGTTAGCGGGAGCGATGGCTACGAGCAGTACTTC.

This clonotype was detected many times. The V and J genes are TRBV25-1 and TRBJ1-4; TRBD1 is a possible D gene (6 bases). Trimming removed 3 bases at V and 1 base at J, with 12 bases between. The V gene's germline CDR1 is MGHDK and CDR2 SYGVNS. The CDR3 is made up of 16 amino acids. The CDR3 spells CASSDTRGGTNEKLFF. The CDR3 coding sequence is TGTGCCAGCAGTGATACCAGGGGAGGAACTAATGAAAAACTGTTTTTT.

This rearrangement joins TRBV20-1 to TRBJ2-1; 7 bases map to TRBD2. The V and J ends lost 5 bases and 8 bases, in that order; junction bases with no gene match: 9. The CDR3 has 13 residues. CDR1 is DFQATT and CDR2 is SNEGSKA in the germline V gene (reference sequence). CDR3 bases: TGCAGTGCTTCAAGGACTAGTTTTGATGAGCAGTTCTTC. It codes for CSASRTSFDEQFF.

This clonotype is a singleton in its sample. The chain combines TRBV30 with TRBJ1-4; D is uncertain. This CDR3 region has 10 residues. Germline V gene sequence: CDR1 GTSNPN, CDR2 SVGIG (reference sequence). V shed 4 bases and J shed 5 bases, with 2 bases lying between them. CDR3: CAWKNEKLFF. CDR3 coding DNA: TGTGCCTGGAAAAATGAAAAACTGTTTTTT.

About this clonotype: The junction shows a germline mismatch at one end, possibly a read error. The chain joins TRBV5-6 to TRBJ2-7; 7 nucleotides match TRBD2. CDR1 is SGHDT and CDR2 is YYEEEE in the germline V gene. The CDR3 length is 14 residues. CDR3 DNA: TGTGCCAGCAGCTTAGAGACTAGCTGGAATGAGCAGAACTTC. It yields the protein CASSLETSWNEQNF.

V gene TRBV7-2 combines with J gene TRBJ2-1, with 9 bases that match TRBD1. After removal of 4 bases from V and 4 bases from J, the junction contained 5 bases not matched to a gene. Germline V gene sequence: CDR1 SGHTA, CDR2 FQGNSA. There are 15 residues in the CDR3. The CDR3 DNA is TGTGCCAGCAGCTCTACCGGGACAGGGTACAATGAGCAGTTCTTC. It specifies CASSSTGTGYNEQFF.

This clonotype was counted a few times. This chain joins TRBV5-1 and TRBJ2-1, with 11 positions matching TRBD2. The germline gives CDR1 SGHRS, CDR2 YFSETQ. Unmatched junction bases numbered 3, after V lost 0 bases and J lost 1 base. CDR3 length equals 17 residues. CDR3 sequence reads: CASSLDLAGGSYNEQFF. Here the CDR3 DNA reads TGCGCCAGCAGCTTGGATCTAGCGGGAGGTTCCTACAATGAGCAGTTCTTC. Supplemented by reference TRBV5-1 and TRBJ2-1, the full variable domain reads KAGVTQTPRYLIKTRGQQVTLSCSPISGHRSVSWYQQTPGQGLQFLFEYFSETQRNKGNFPGRFSGRQFSNSRSEMNVSTLELGDSALYLCASSLDLAGGSYNEQFFGPGTRLTVL.

The chain is built from TRBV20-1 and TRBJ2-1; tentative D call: TRBD2 (5 bases). The CDR3 loop spans 13 amino acids. The germline V gene has CDR1 DFQATT and CDR2 SNEGSKA (reference sequence). V lost 5 bases, J lost 10 bases, and 18 bases lay in between. Written as DNA, the CDR3 is TGCAGTGCTCCCCGACAAGAGAGGAGGGAGCAGTTCTTC. Protein product: CSAPRQERREQFF.

This clonotype was found many times. The rearrangement links TRBV5-1 to TRBJ2-3; D is uncertain. V lost 5 bases to trimming and J lost 4 bases, with 11 bases between them. Germline CDR1 SGHRS, CDR2 YFSETQ. The length of the CDR3 is 13 residues. The CDR3 sequence: CASSPDPADTQYF. CDR3 in DNA: TGCGCCAGCAGTCCAGACCCGGCAGATACGCAGTATTTT.

The chain uses TRBV20-1 and TRBJ2-1; tentative D call: TRBD2 (5 bases). This CDR3 is built from 12 residues. CDR1 is DFQATT and CDR2 is SNEGSKA in the germline V gene (reference sequence). Trimming left V 6 bases short and J 6 bases short, with 12 bases between. The CDR3 loop is CSAGELGNEQFF. The CDR3 DNA is TGCAGTGCCGGGGAGTTGGGCAATGAGCAGTTCTTC.

The chain carries TRBV7-9 and TRBJ2-3, with D possibly being TRBD2 (5 bases). The V end lost 1 base, the J end lost 4 bases, and 21 bases lay between the germline ends. Germline CDR1 is SEHNR and CDR2 is FQNEAQ (reference sequence). This CDR3 region has 18 residues. Written as DNA, the CDR3 is TGTGCCAGCAGCTTAGGACGGGATCCTTCAACGGGCGCAGATACGCAGTATTTT. Protein: CASSLGRDPSTGADTQYF.

The table lists this clonotype with a few counts. V is TRBV25-1 and J is TRBJ2-1; D gene ambiguous. V was trimmed by 3 bases and J by 4 bases, leaving 19 bases between them. CDR1 is MGHDK and CDR2 is SYGVNS in the germline V gene. The length of the CDR3 is 17 residues. In DNA form, the CDR3 reads TGTGCCAGCAGTGACGTGGTTCGACCGTCAATTTACAATGAGCAGTTCTTC. This encodes CASSDVVRPSIYNEQFF.

This clonotype was detected only once. One end of the junction fails to match germline, which may point to a read error. The rearrangement joins TRBV5-5 to TRBJ2-5, with D perhaps matching TRBD1 (5 bases). CDR1 and CDR2 from the germline V gene are SGHKS and YYEKEE (reference sequence). The CDR3 is made up of 14 amino acids. CDR3 loop: CASGLGVLQETQYF. CDR3 sequence (DNA): TGTGCCAGCGGCTTAGGGGTCCTCCAAGAGACCCAGTACTTC.

The chain's CDR3 is CASRWGQQEAFF. The CDR3 nucleotides read TGTGCCAGCAGGTGGGGGCAGCAGGAAGCTTTCTTT. The chain is built from TRBV7-9 and TRBJ1-1; maybe TRBD1 (6 bases). V was trimmed by 6 bases and J by 8 bases, leaving 13 bases between them. The CDR3 contains 12 residues. Germline-derived CDR1 and CDR2 are SEHNR and FQNEAQ (reference sequence). Supplemented by reference TRBV7-9 and TRBJ1-1, the full variable domain reads DTGVSQNPRHKITKRGQNVTFRCDPISEHNRLYWYRQTLGQGPEFLTYFQNEAQLEKSRLLSDRFSAERPKGSFSTLEIQRTEQGDSAMYLCASRWGQQEAFFGQGTRLTVV.

This rearrangement joins TRBV9 to TRBJ2-5; 11 bases match TRBD2. V lost 4 bases to trimming and J lost 11 bases; unmatched junction nucleotides: 16. Germline V gene sequence: CDR1 SGDLS, CDR2 YYNGEE. The CDR3 has 16 residues. CDR3 DNA sequence: TGTGCCAGCAGCCCTCCTCAGGCTAGCGGGAGGAATGAGCAGTACTTC. As protein: CASSPPQASGRNEQYF.

The chain has TRBV7-4 and TRBJ1-6; D is unresolved. The CDR3 has 10 residues. Trimming pared 2 bases from V and 17 bases from J, leaving 7 bases between. Germline V gene sequence: CDR1 SGHVT, CDR2 SQSDAQ. CDR3 bases: TGTGCCAGCAGCTTACGGGTGTTCCACTTT. Translating gives CASSLRVFHF.

This clonotype was picked up a small number of times. The chain uses TRBV4-2 and TRBJ2-3; TRBD2 is a possible D gene (5 bases). Germline-derived CDR1 and CDR2 are LGHNA and YNFKEQ. The CDR3 runs 16 residues. Deletions cut 1 base from V and 0 bases from J, with 11 bases between. The chain's CDR3 is CASSQASGGSTDTQYF. CDR3 bases: TGTGCCAGCAGCCAAGCCTCCGGCGGGAGCACAGATACGCAGTATTTT.

The genes are TRBV29-1 and TRBJ2-5; 14 bases line up with TRBD2. Germline trimming cut 5 bases from V and 0 bases from J; bases unmatched to any gene: 11. Per germline, CDR1 SQVTM and CDR2 ANQGSEA. This CDR3 spans 18 amino acids. The chain's CDR3 is CSVLFGTSGRGDQETQYF. In DNA, the CDR3 is TGCAGCGTTTTGTTCGGGACTAGCGGGAGAGGGGACCAAGAGACCCAGTACTTC.

This clonotype has more than one count but fewer than ten. V usage is TRBV7-2 and J usage is TRBJ2-5; 12 bases are shared with TRBD2. With 4 bases clipped from V and 6 bases from J, the junction kept 9 bases outside the gene matches. Per germline, CDR1 SGHTA and CDR2 FQGNSA. The CDR3 sequence is 16 residues long. The CDR3 here is CASSWQSSGRVQTQYF. Here the CDR3 DNA reads TGTGCCAGCAGCTGGCAATCTAGCGGGAGGGTGCAGACCCAGTACTTC.

This clonotype turned up a few times. This chain links TRBV4-3 with TRBJ2-4; D uncertain. The germline V and J ends were trimmed by 2 bases and 1 base, with 9 bases remaining between them. Germline V lookup: CDR1 LGHNA, CDR2 YSLEER. The CDR3 contains 15 residues. The CDR3 nucleotides are TGCGCCAGCAGCCAACGAACTTTGGCCAAAAACATTCAGTACTTC. Translating gives CASSQRTLAKNIQYF.

Points on this clonotype: A much larger clone lies one base from this, so it may be a read error. The rearrangement uses TRBV29-1 and TRBJ2-1, with 9 bases lining up with TRBD1. V lost 7 bases, J lost 13 bases, and 14 bases stayed unmatched. This CDR3 spans 13 amino acids. The V gene's germline CDR1 is SQVTM and CDR2 ANQGSEA. The CDR3 reads CSGADRGLKTQFF. As DNA, the CDR3 is TGCAGCGGGGCGGACAGGGGACTGAAGACCCAGTTCTTC.

This sequence joins TRBV20-1 and TRBJ2-5, with a weak D call TRBD1 (6 bases). CDR3 length: 14 residues. Germline lookup yields CDR1 DFQATT and CDR2 SNEGSKA (reference sequence). V was pared by 3 bases and J by 3 bases, with 14 bases between. CDR3 protein: CSARGARREETQYF. In nucleotides, the CDR3 is TGCAGTGCTAGGGGGGCGCGAAGGGAAGAGACCCAGTACTTC.

This clonotype was observed many times. The chain recombines TRBV9 with TRBJ2-7, with TRBD1 as a possible D gene (6 bases). This CDR3 comprises 16 residues. Trimming took off 0 bases at V and 4 bases at J, with 17 bases between the two ends. CDR1 is SGDLS and CDR2 is YYNGEE in the germline V gene. The CDR3 DNA follows: TGTGCCAGCAGCGTAGAGCATTCGGACAGCCCTTACGAGCAGTACTTC. Translation: CASSVEHSDSPYEQYF.

V gene TRBV12-3 or TRBV12-4 combines with J gene TRBJ2-3, with D hard to call. V was cut by 3 bases and J by 0 bases, with 10 bases left in between. The CDR3 consists of 15 residues. CDR3 nucleotides: TGTGCCAGCAGTTTTGGTATCGGGAGCACAGATACGCAGTATTTT. It encodes CASSFGIGSTDTQYF.

This sequence joins TRBV11-2 and TRBJ2-1; D gene unclear. CDR1 is SGHAT, CDR2 FQNNGV, per germline. V was trimmed by 5 bases and J by 4 bases, leaving 15 bases between them. The CDR3 contains 15 residues. In nucleotides, the CDR3 is TGTGCCAGCAGCAGCCCGGAGTGGGTGTACAATGAGCAGTTCTTC. Its protein is CASSSPEWVYNEQFF.